Described below is a single TCR beta chain sequence and its context. No antigen is known for it. The entry originates in a study of PD-1 blockade in classical Hodgkin lymphoma. Study findings and constraints: By C4D1, diversity of CD4+ TCRs had risen significantly, whereas that of CD8+ TCRs had not.

The CDR3 is 18 residues long. Germline V gene lookup returns CDR1 SGHNT and CDR2 YYREEE (reference sequence). With 0 bases clipped from V and 2 bases from J, the junction kept 6 bases outside the gene matches. Time point defined: cycle 4 day 1 (C4D1), after 6 weeks of nivolumab. Autologous stem cell transplantation was followed by relapse in every patient, and brentuximab vedotin exposure varied. Here immunoSEQ multiplex PCR was the method, and the copy in TCRdb shows in-frame clones only, minus some. The table has tens of thousands of clones, 65% to 80% seen once. This receptor was taken from a human donor with classical Hodgkin lymphoma. V and J are TRBV5-4 and TRBJ2-6, with TRBD1 identical over 9 bases. The specimen comprised peripheral blood mononuclear cells (PBMCs), sampled before the fourth cycle of nivolumab. The CDR3 here is CASSLGRDRAAGANVLTF. Written as DNA, the CDR3 is TGTGCCAGCAGCTTGGGCCGGGACAGGGCTGCTGGGGCCAACGTCCTGACTTTC.